The clone carrying this T cell receptor (beta chain) was picked up a small number of times. Its specificity is not known. This sample was taken from a study of cytomegalovirus exposure and HLA in healthy donors. PCR was performed using 60 Vbeta and 13 Jbeta primers. Methods used by the authors: Counted up in a later analysis, unique TCR beta chains came to 60 million to 95 million, with around 9.9 million shared. Libraries were prepared by immunoSEQ multiplex PCR; TCRdb keeps only in-frame clonotypes and omits some of them. Clonal size and the V and J genes are those of that table, whereas D and trimming came from the DNA. Here the sample spans about 130,000 clones, around three quarters being singletons. Study-level results: Earlier findings revealed that most TCR beta V segments proved productive either about 87% or about 30% of the time. Most TCR sequences proved rare, with some public TCRs found in many donors.

The CDR3 is made up of 13 amino acids. CDR1 is MNHNY, CDR2 SVGAGI, per germline (reference sequence). The germline V and J ends were trimmed by 6 bases and 4 bases, with 10 bases remaining between them. The sample consisted of PBMCs. The TCR sequence derives from a woman in her 50s in good health and CMV-seronegative. The chain carries TRBV6-6 and TRBJ1-5; D perhaps matches TRBD1 (6 bases). The CDR3 here is CASRPRGNQPQHF. DNA of the CDR3: TGTGCCAGCAGACCCAGGGGAAATCAGCCCCAGCATTTT.